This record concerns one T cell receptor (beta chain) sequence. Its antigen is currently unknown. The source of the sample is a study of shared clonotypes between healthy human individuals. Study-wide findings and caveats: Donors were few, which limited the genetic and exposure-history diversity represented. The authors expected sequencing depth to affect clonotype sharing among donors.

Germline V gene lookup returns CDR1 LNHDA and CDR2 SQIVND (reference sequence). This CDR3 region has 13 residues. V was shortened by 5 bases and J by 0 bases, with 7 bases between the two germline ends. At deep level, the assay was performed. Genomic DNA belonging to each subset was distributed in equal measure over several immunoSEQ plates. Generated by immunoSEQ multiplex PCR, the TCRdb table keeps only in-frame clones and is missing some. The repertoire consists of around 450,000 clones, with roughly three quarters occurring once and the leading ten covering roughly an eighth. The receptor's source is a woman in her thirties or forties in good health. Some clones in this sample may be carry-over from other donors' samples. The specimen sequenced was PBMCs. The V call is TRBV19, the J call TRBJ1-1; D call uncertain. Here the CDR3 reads CASSPRVNTEAFF. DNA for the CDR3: TGTGCCAGTAGTCCGAGGGTGAACACTGAAGCTTTCTTT.